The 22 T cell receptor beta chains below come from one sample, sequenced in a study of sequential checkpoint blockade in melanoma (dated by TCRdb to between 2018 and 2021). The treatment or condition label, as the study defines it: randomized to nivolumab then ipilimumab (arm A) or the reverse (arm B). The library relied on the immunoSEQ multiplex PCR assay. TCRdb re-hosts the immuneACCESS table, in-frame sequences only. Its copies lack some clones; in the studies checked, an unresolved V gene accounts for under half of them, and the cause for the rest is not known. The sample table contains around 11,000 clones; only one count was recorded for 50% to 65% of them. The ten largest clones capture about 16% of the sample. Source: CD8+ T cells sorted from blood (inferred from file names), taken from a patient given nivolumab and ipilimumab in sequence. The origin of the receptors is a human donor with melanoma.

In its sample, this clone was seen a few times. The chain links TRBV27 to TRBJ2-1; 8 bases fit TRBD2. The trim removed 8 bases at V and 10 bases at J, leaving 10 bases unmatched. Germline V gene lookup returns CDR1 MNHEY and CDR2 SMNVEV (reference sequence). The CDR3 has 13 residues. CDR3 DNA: TGTGCCAGCTCTTCCGGCGGGAGGAGAGAGCAGTTCTTC. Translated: CASSSGGRREQFF.

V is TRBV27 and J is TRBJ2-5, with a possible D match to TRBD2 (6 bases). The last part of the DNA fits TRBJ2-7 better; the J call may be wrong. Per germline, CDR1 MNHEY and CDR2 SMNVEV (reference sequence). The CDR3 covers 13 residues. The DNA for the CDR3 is TGTGCCAGCAGTTGGATACGGGGGAACGAGCAGTACTTC. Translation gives CASSWIRGNEQYF.

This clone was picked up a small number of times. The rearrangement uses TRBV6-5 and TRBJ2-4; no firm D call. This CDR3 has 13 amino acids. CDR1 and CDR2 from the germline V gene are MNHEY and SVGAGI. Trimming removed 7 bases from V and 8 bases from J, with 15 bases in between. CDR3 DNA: TGTGCCAGCATGCCACCGCAGATTGACATTCAGTACTTC. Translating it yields CASMPPQIDIQYF.

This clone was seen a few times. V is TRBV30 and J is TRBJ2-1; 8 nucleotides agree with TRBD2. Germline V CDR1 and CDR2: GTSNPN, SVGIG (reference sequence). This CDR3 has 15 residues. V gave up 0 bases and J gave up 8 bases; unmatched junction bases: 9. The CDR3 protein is CAWSVSAGGPDEQFF. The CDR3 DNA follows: TGTGCCTGGAGTGTATCGGCGGGAGGCCCAGATGAGCAGTTCTTC.

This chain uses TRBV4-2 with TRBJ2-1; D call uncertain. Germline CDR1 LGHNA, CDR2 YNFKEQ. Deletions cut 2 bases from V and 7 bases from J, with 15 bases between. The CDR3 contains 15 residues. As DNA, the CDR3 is TGTGCCAGCAGCCAACACGATTCTAGTTTGAATGAGCAGTTCTTC. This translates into CASSQHDSSLNEQFF.

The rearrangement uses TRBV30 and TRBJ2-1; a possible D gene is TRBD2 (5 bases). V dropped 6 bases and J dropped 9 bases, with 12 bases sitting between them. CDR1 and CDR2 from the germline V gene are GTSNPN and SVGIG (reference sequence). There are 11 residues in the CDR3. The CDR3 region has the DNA TGTGCCTGTCGGTTGGGAGCTGAGCAGTTCTTC. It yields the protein CACRLGAEQFF.

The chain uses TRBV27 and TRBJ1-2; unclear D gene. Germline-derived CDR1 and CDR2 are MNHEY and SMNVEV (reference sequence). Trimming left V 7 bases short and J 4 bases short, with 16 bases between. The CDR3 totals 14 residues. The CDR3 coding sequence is TGTGCCAGCACCCCCCTCCCGAATAGCTATGGCTACACCTTC. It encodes CASTPLPNSYGYTF.

This CDR3 reads CASSVPGLAYEQYF. As DNA, the CDR3 is TGTGCCAGCAGTGTCCCGGGACTAGCCTACGAGCAGTACTTC. This chain uses TRBV27 with TRBJ2-7; 8 nucleotides agree with TRBD2. The CDR3 is made up of 14 amino acids. Germline loops: CDR1 MNHEY, CDR2 SMNVEV (reference sequence). With 5 bases clipped from V and 2 bases from J, the junction kept 5 bases outside the gene matches.

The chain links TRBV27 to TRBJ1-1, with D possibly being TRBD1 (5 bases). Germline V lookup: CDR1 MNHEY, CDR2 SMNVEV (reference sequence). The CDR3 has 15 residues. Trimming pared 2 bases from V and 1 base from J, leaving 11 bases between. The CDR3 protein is CASSLSGGGNTEAFF. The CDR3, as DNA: TGTGCCAGCAGTTTAAGTGGGGGGGGGAACACTGAAGCTTTCTTT.

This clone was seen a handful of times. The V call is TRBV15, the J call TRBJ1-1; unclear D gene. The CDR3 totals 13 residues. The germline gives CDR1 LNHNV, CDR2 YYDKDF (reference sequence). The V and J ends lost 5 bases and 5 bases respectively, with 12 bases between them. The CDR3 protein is CATSSTTRTEAFF. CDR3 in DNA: TGTGCCACCAGCTCCACAACGCGGACTGAAGCTTTCTTT.

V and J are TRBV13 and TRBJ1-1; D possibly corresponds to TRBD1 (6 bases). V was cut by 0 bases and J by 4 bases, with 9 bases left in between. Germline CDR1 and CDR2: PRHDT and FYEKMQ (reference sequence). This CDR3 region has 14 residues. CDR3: CASSLGGGTTEAFF. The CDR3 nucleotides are TGTGCCAGCAGCTTAGGAGGGGGAACCACTGAAGCTTTCTTT.

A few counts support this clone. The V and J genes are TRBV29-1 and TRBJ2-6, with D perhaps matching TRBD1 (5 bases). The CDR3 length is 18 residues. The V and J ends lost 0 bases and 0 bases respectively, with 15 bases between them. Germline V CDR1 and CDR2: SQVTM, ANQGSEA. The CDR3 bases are TGCAGCGTTGAAGATCAGGGCTTGGTACCCTCTGGGGCCAACGTCCTGACTTTC. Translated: CSVEDQGLVPSGANVLTF.

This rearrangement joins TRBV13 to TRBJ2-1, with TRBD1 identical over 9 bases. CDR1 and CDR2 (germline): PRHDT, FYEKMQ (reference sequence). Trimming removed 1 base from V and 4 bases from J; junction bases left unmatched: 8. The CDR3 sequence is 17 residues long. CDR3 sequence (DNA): TGTGCCAGCAGCTTAGTGGGACAGGGTTTAGGTTACAATGAGCAGTTCTTC. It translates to CASSLVGQGLGYNEQFF. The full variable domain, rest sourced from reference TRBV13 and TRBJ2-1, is AAGVIQSPRHLIKEKRETATLKCYPIPRHDTVYWYQQGPGQDPQFLISFYEKMQSDKGSIPDRFSAQQFSDYHSELNMSSLELGDSALYFCASSLVGQGLGYNEQFFGPGTRLTVL.

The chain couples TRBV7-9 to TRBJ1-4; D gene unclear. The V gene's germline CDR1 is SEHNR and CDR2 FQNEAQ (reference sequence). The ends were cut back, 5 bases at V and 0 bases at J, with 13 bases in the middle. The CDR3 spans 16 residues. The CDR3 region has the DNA TGTGCCAGCAGCGAGGGAACTTGGGCAACTAATGAAAAACTGTTTTTT. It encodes CASSEGTWATNEKLFF. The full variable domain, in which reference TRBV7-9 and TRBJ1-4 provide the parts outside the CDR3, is DTGVSQNPRHKITKRGQNVTFRCDPISEHNRLYWYRQTLGQGPEFLTYFQNEAQLEKSRLLSDRFSAERPKGSFSTLEIQRTEQGDSAMYLCASSEGTWATNEKLFFGSGTQLSVL.

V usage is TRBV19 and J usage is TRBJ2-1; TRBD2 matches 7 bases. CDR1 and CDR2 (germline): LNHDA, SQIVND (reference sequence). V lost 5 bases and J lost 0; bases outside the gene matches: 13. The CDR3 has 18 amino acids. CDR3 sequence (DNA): TGTGCCAGTAGTCCCACGAAACTCCTAGCGGCCTCCTACAATGAGCAGTTCTTC. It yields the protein CASSPTKLLAASYNEQFF.

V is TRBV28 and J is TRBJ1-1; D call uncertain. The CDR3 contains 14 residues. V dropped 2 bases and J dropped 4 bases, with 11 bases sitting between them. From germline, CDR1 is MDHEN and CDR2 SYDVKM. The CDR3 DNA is TGTGCCAGCAGTTTAGGGGAGAGCGGCACTGAAGCTTTCTTT. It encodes CASSLGESGTEAFF.

The CDR3 DNA reads TGTGCCAGTAAGATCTCCGGGACAGGACTCTACGAGCAGTACTTC. This gives the protein CASKISGTGLYEQYF. This chain joins TRBV5-6 and TRBJ2-7; TRBD1 matches at 8 bases. Trimming cost V 8 bases and J 3 bases; bases outside gene matches: 13. CDR1 is SGHDT, CDR2 YYEEEE, per germline. This CDR3 is built from 15 residues.

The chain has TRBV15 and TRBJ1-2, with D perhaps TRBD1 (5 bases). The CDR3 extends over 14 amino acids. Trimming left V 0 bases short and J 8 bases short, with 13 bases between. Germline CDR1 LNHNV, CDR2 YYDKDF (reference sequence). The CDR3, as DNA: TGTGCCACCAGCAGAGATTGGGGGGATCGCGGCTACACCTTC. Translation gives CATSRDWGDRGYTF.

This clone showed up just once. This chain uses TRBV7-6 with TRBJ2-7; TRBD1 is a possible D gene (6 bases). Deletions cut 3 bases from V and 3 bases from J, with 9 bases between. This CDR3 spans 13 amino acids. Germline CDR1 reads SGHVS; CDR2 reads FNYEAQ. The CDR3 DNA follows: TGTGCCAGCAGCTTGACAGGAGGCTACGAGCAGTACTTC. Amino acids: CASSLTGGYEQYF.

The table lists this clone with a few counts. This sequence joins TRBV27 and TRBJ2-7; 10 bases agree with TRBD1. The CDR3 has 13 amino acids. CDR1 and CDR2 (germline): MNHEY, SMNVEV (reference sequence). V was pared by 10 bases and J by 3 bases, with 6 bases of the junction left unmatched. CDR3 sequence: CATGTGAFYEQYF. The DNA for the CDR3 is TGTGCCACCGGGACAGGGGCTTTCTACGAGCAGTACTTC.

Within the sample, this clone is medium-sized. The DNA of the CDR3 is TGTGCCAGTAGTATTCGTAGCGGGACGTCAGGGTTGGGCTACGAGCAGTACTTC. Encoded protein: CASSIRSGTSGLGYEQYF. The rearrangement joins TRBV19 to TRBJ2-7, with TRBD2 identical over 8 bases. The CDR3 has 18 residues. V shed 3 bases and J 3 bases; nucleotides not matched to a gene: 16. The germline gives CDR1 LNHDA, CDR2 SQIVND (reference sequence). Combining the CDR3 with reference TRBV19 and TRBJ2-7 gives the whole variable domain DGGITQSPKYLFRKEGQNVTLSCEQNLNHDAMYWYRQDPGQGLRLIYYSQIVNDFQKGDIAEGYSVSREKKESFPLTVTSAQKNPTAFYLCASSIRSGTSGLGYEQYFGPGTRLTVT.

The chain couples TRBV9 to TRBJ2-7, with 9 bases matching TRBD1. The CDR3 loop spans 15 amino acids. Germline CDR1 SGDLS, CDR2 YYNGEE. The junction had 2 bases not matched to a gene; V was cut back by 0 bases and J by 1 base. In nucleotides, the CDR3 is TGTGCCAGCAGCGTAGCTGGGACAGGGTCCTACGAGCAGTACTTC. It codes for CASSVAGTGSYEQYF.